Below, 24 T cell receptor beta chains from the same sample are listed, as sequenced in a study of T-cell reconstitution after alpha-beta-depleted transplantation in children. Unique molecular identifiers were incorporated into the prepared TCRbeta library. From the PCR reads, TCRdb called clonotypes with MiXCR, one entry per CDR3 protein. The table includes some 200,000 distinct CDR3 sequences, more than 14% detected once. Sample: PBMCs from the stem cell graft donor, taken from the stem cell graft. Receptors were obtained from a human donor who donated a stem cell graft to a child with acute lymphoblastic leukemia.

CDR3 protein: CATSDVDSPSTDTQYF. In DNA, the CDR3 is TGTGCCACCAGTGACGTGGACAGCCCTAGCACAGATACGCAGTATTTT. V and J are TRBV24-1 and TRBJ2-3; tentative D call: TRBD1 (6 bases). CDR3 length equals 16 residues. V lost 4 bases to trimming and J lost 0 bases, with 13 bases between them. Per germline, CDR1 KGHDR and CDR2 SFDVKD.

There are many counts of this clonotype. The rearrangement joins TRBV5-6 to TRBJ1-1, with D perhaps matching TRBD1 (6 bases). V shed 5 bases and J shed 2 bases, with 19 bases lying between them. There are 16 residues in the CDR3. CDR1 and CDR2 (germline): SGHDT, YYEEEE. The CDR3 protein is CASSFRGQRSNTEAFF. The CDR3 DNA sequence: TGTGCCAGCAGTTTCCGAGGACAGCGTTCCAACACTGAAGCTTTCTTT.

This clonotype showed up many times. The chain carries TRBV5-5 and TRBJ2-5, with 7 bases matching TRBD1. Germline loops: CDR1 SGHKS, CDR2 YYEKEE (reference sequence). V was clipped by 3 bases and J by 1 base; unmatched bases: 6. The CDR3 has 15 amino acids. CDR3: CASSSMRDSQETQYF. The DNA of the CDR3 is TGTGCCAGCAGCTCCATGAGGGACAGCCAAGAGACCCAGTACTTC. Together with reference TRBV5-5 and TRBJ2-5, the CDR3 gives the full variable domain: DAGVTQSPTHLIKTRGQQVTLRCSPISGHKSVSWYQQVLGQGPQFIFQYYEKEERGRGNFPDRFSARQFPNYSSELNVNALLLGDSALYLCASSSMRDSQETQYFGPGTRLLVL.

A few counts support this clonotype. The chain uses TRBV12-3 or TRBV12-4 and TRBJ1-2; unclear D gene. Between the trimmed V and J ends, which lost 4 bases and 0 bases, there was a span of 15 bases. CDR3 length: 16 amino acids. DNA of the CDR3: TGTGCCAGCAGTTGGGCCTTCAGGAAATCTAACTATGGCTACACCTTC. It translates to CASSWAFRKSNYGYTF.

This clonotype came up many times. This chain connects TRBV12-3 or TRBV12-4 to TRBJ2-1; D may be TRBD2 (5 bases). Trimming removed 6 bases from V and 0 bases from J, with 15 bases in between. The CDR3 consists of 16 residues. The CDR3 DNA sequence: TGTGCCAGCAGGAGTTTACTAGGTCGCTCCTACAATGAGCAGTTCTTC. Its translation is CASRSLLGRSYNEQFF.

This clonotype has just a few counts. This chain connects TRBV20-1 to TRBJ2-1; TRBD2 aligns across 10 bases. V shed 0 bases and J 9 bases; nucleotides not matched to a gene: 17. CDR3 size: 18 residues. From germline, CDR1 is DFQATT and CDR2 SNEGSKA (reference sequence). This chain's CDR3 is CSARDQVGGLAGDSEQFF. The CDR3 DNA reads as TGCAGTGCTAGAGATCAGGTGGGAGGCCTAGCGGGAGACAGTGAGCAGTTCTTC.

This clonotype showed up many times. J is TRBJ2-3 and V is TRBV7-6; 7 positions match TRBD1. Germline CDR1 reads SGHVS; CDR2 reads FNYEAQ. V lost 2 bases and J lost 9; bases outside the gene matches: 2. The CDR3 consists of 12 residues. CDR3 coding DNA: TGTGCCAGCAGCTTAATGGGACAGACGCAGTATTTT. It is translated as CASSLMGQTQYF.

This clonotype was counted at least ten times. The V call is TRBV6-5, the J call TRBJ2-2, with D possibly TRBD2 on 6 matching bases. The CDR3 is 15 amino acids. Trimming stripped 4 bases from V and 2 bases from J, with 11 bases between. The germline gives CDR1 MNHEY, CDR2 SVGAGI. The CDR3 DNA is TGTGCCAGCAGTTTCGGAGGGAGAAACACCGGGGAGCTGTTTTTT. Translation gives CASSFGGRNTGELFF.

This clonotype came up many times. J is TRBJ2-7 and V is TRBV2; unclear D gene. The V gene's germline CDR1 is SNHLY and CDR2 FYNNEI. V lost 6 bases, J lost 1 base, and 13 bases lay in between. The CDR3 is 14 residues long. The CDR3 nucleotides are TGTGCCAGCAGCCCCCAAGCAGGATCCTACGAGCAGTACTTC. Amino acid sequence: CASSPQAGSYEQYF.

This clonotype was picked up many times. This chain links TRBV5-1 with TRBJ2-3; D is unclear. The CDR3 covers 14 residues. Trimming took off 0 bases at V and 5 bases at J, with 10 bases between the two ends. Germline V gene lookup returns CDR1 SGHRS and CDR2 YFSETQ. The CDR3 sequence is CASSLEANLDTQYF. The CDR3 region has the DNA TGCGCCAGCAGCTTGGAGGCAAATCTAGATACGCAGTATTTT.

This clonotype was counted many times. The chain employs TRBV5-1 and TRBJ2-1; D may correspond to TRBD1 or TRBD2 (6 bases each). The CDR3 spans 17 residues. The V gene's germline CDR1 is SGHRS and CDR2 YFSETQ. V was clipped by 0 bases and J by 3 bases, with 16 bases between them. CDR3 loop: CASSLVARGENYNEQFF. In nucleotides, the CDR3 is TGCGCCAGCAGCTTGGTCGCGAGGGGGGAGAACTACAATGAGCAGTTCTTC.

The rearrangement links TRBV20-1 to TRBJ2-2; a possible D gene is TRBD2 (6 bases). The germline gives CDR1 DFQATT, CDR2 SNEGSKA (reference sequence). Trimming cost V 4 bases and J 0 bases, with 6 bases left between them. There are 13 residues in the CDR3. The DNA of the CDR3 is TGCAGTGCTAAGCGGGCGAACACCGGGGAGCTGTTTTTT. Amino acids: CSAKRANTGELFF.

This clonotype has a count of ten or more. This chain connects TRBV29-1 to TRBJ2-5; no clear D. Per the germline V gene, CDR1 is SQVTM and CDR2 is ANQGSEA. Trimming removed 7 bases from V and 5 bases from J, with 11 bases in between. The CDR3 sequence is 11 residues long. CDR3 sequence reads: CSGSPGETQYF. In DNA, the CDR3 is TGCAGCGGAAGCCCCGGGGAGACCCAGTACTTC.

This clonotype was recorded at least ten times. V usage is TRBV5-1 and J usage is TRBJ2-2, with no clear D. Germline CDR1 SGHRS, CDR2 YFSETQ. The CDR3 sequence is 14 residues long. V was trimmed by 0 bases and J by 4 bases, leaving 7 bases between them. CDR3 sequence: CASSLEHSTGELFF. In DNA, the CDR3 is TGCGCCAGCAGCTTGGAACACAGCACCGGGGAGCTGTTTTTT.

This clonotype was found many times. V gene TRBV12-3 or TRBV12-4 combines with J gene TRBJ2-3; possible D gene TRBD1, 5 bases. The CDR3 is 16 residues long. With 4 bases removed from V and 7 bases from J, the gap between germline ends came to 21 bases. CDR3 region: CASSSVAGLVQHTQYF. CDR3 DNA sequence: TGTGCCAGCAGTTCGGTGGCAGGGTTAGTTCAACATACGCAGTATTTT.

This clonotype was found a few times. The chain uses TRBV11-3 and TRBJ2-1; TRBD2 agrees at 8 bases. The CDR3 is 15 amino acids. The V segment lost 5 bases and the J segment 6 bases; nucleotides outside the gene matches: 9. The V gene's germline CDR1 is SGHNT and CDR2 YENEEA. The CDR3 protein is CASSERTSPANEQFF. The CDR3 coding sequence is TGTGCCAGCAGCGAGCGGACTAGCCCGGCCAATGAGCAGTTCTTC. Full variable domain (outside the CDR3, taken from reference TRBV11-3 and TRBJ2-1): EAGVVQSPRYKIIEKKQPVAFWCNPISGHNTLYWYLQNLGQGPELLIRYENEEAVDDSQLPKDRFSAERLKGVDSTLKIQPAELGDSAVYLCASSERTSPANEQFFGPGTRLTVL.

This clonotype has a count of ten or more. The rearrangement uses TRBV29-1 and TRBJ2-1; D possibly corresponds to TRBD1 (7 bases). In germline, CDR1 is SQVTM, CDR2 ANQGSEA. The CDR3 totals 17 residues. V was shortened by 4 bases and J by 2 bases, with 21 bases between the two germline ends. CDR3 nucleotides: TGCAGCGTTGGAGGGCCCGGGAGACAGGGCACCTACAATGAGCAGTTCTTC. This encodes CSVGGPGRQGTYNEQFF.

Comment on this clonotype: Given a much more abundant clone one base away, this may be a read error. J is TRBJ2-2 and V is TRBV12-3 or TRBV12-4, with D possibly being TRBD1 or TRBD2 (5 bases each). This CDR3 contains 14 residues. In DNA, the CDR3 is TGTGCCAGCAGTTTAGAGGGGTACACCGGGGAGCGGTTTTTT. It encodes CASSLEGYTGERFF.

Comments on this clonotype: It may be a read error: a sequence one base away is much more abundant. The genes are TRBV11-2 and TRBJ2-5; no clear D gene. This CDR3 region has 13 residues. CDR1 is SGHAT, CDR2 FQNNGV, per germline. The DNA of the CDR3 is TGTGCCAGCAGCCGGATTACCCAAGAGACCCATTACTTC. Residues: CASSRITQETHYF.

The sample holds many counts of this clonotype. The rearrangement links TRBV20-1 to TRBJ1-5; D ambiguous. The CDR3 totals 12 residues. From germline, CDR1 is DFQATT and CDR2 SNEGSKA (reference sequence). The V gene lost 3 bases and the J gene lost 7 bases, with 10 bases spanning the gap. The CDR3 loop is CSASSGGQPQHF. CDR3 coding DNA: TGCAGTGCTAGTTCTGGTGGCCAGCCCCAGCATTTT.

This clonotype was seen at least ten times. The genes are TRBV3-1 and TRBJ2-2, with D maybe TRBD2 (6 bases). Trimming left V 0 bases short and J 7 bases short, with 12 bases between. In germline, CDR1 is LGHDT, CDR2 YNNKEL (reference sequence). The CDR3 runs to 15 residues. CDR3 DNA: TGTGCCAGCAGCCAAGACCGGACCGGGGGCGGGGAGCTGTTTTTT. It is translated as CASSQDRTGGGELFF.

This clonotype was counted many times. The chain recombines TRBV20-1 with TRBJ2-1; 10 bases match TRBD2. The junction had 18 bases not matched to a gene; V was cut back by 1 base and J by 0 bases. CDR1 is DFQATT and CDR2 is SNEGSKA in the germline V gene (reference sequence). The CDR3 runs to 21 residues. CDR3 amino acids: CSARGLAGPRSRKSSYNEQFF. In nucleotides, the CDR3 is TGCAGTGCTAGAGGACTAGCGGGTCCACGATCTCGGAAAAGCTCCTACAATGAGCAGTTCTTC.

This clonotype was found many times. The J gene is TRBJ1-1, the V gene TRBV3-1; no clear D gene. This CDR3 has 15 amino acids. Trimming left V 4 bases short and J 1 base short, with 13 bases between. Germline CDR1 is LGHDT and CDR2 is YNNKEL (reference sequence). CDR3 loop: CASSRRVLENTEAFF. The CDR3 nucleotides are TGTGCCAGCAGCCGCCGGGTCCTCGAGAACACTGAAGCTTTCTTT.

This clonotype was seen many times. The CDR3 bases are TGTGCCAGCAGCTTGCGGACTAGCGGGAGAAGGGTTGAGCAGTTCTTC. This sequence encodes CASSLRTSGRRVEQFF. The chain joins TRBV5-4 to TRBJ2-1, with 13 bases lining up with TRBD2. The CDR3 is 16 amino acids. V shed 1 base, J shed 9 bases, and the junction held 7 bases outside the gene matches. The germline CDR1 and CDR2 sequences are SGHNT and YYREEE (reference sequence).